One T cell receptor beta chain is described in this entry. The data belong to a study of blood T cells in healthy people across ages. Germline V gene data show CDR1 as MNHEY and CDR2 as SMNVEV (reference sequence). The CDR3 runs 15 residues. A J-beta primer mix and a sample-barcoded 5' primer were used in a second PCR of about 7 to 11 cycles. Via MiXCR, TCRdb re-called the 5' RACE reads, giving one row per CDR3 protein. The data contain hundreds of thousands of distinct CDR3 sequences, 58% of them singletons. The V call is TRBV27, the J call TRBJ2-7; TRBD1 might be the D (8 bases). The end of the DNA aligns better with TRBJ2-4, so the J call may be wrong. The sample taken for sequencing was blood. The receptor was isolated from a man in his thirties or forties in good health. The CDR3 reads CASSLSQGAGDIQYF. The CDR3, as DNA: TGTGCCAGCAGTTTATCTCAGGGGGCGGGGGACATTCAGTACTTC.